This T cell receptor beta chain was sequenced in a study of CD8+ T cells in alopecia areata (dated by TCRdb to the late 2010s). Describing the broader study: The treated patients, all with moderate-to-severe alopecia areata, were enrolled in an open-label pilot trial of oral tofacitinib given at 5 to 10 mg twice daily. Tofacitinib was administered for 6 to 18 months, and 6 months of follow-up off drug were then conducted to assess delayed response and recurrence. The SALT score, which quantifies the percentage of affected scalp surface area, was used to measure disease severity in treated patients. High-throughput TCRbeta sequencing was used to examine T cell clonal expansion in alopecia areata in both the C3H/HeJ mouse model and human patients. In humans, TCRbeta sequencing was performed on scalp tissue and on sorted CD4+ and CD8+ peripheral blood T cells from healthy controls and from patients with patchy or totalis/universalis alopecia areata. Biopsies were taken from tofacitinib-treated patients at baseline and at 4 and 24 weeks of treatment, and a later scalp biopsy was taken in several of the tofacitinib-treated patients. Clonality in the scalp was compared among normal scalp (n=4), patchy alopecia areata scalp (n=8), and alopecia totalis/universalis scalp (n=8). The RNA source kit depended on sample type: the PAXgene miRNA kit for fixed scalp, the miRNeasy kit for PBMCs, and the RNeasy kit for mouse skin. Amplification of TCRbeta CDR3 regions was done by immunoSEQ multiplex PCR using 35 Vbeta forward primers and 13 Jbeta reverse primers. Broader findings and caveats from the paper: Lesional scalp, especially in alopecia totalis/universalis, showed higher clonality and more expanded CD8+ clones than normal scalp, suggesting antigenic drive. Many expanded lesional clones persisted in scalp and blood during tofacitinib treatment, which may partly explain relapse after stopping treatment. Shared TCR sequences between patients were less evident than in mice, which may be partly attributable to HLA diversity in the patient population. Because the treated cohort was small and included a single nonresponder, larger studies are needed to assess links between baseline CD8+ expansion and response. Scalp TCR repertoire analysis is complicated because resident alphabeta T cells in normal human skin are also sequenced, whereas mouse skin is dominated by gammadelta T cells. With tofacitinib, both scalp clonality and the number of expanded CD8+ clones among the top 100 scalp clones went down significantly.

This clone was recorded a few times. What antigen it recognizes has not been identified. The input lacks base qualities; no much larger clone sits a single base away. At the junction V is shortened by 5 bases and J by 0 bases, with 8 bases in between. Sequences SGHRS (CDR1) and YFSETQ (CDR2) are obtained from the germline V gene. The CDR3 covers 13 residues, taking in both the cysteine and the phenylalanine. Here the CDR3 DNA is all that survives: 39 bases in frame from base 1. The time point label here, explained by the study, means: around 4 weeks on oral tofacitinib. Explained via the paper, the treatment or condition label denotes: oral pan-JAK inhibitor, 5-10 mg twice daily. Lesional scalp punch biopsies and peripheral blood were obtained from alopecia areata patients. PBMCs were isolated by density centrifugation and stained for CD3, CD4 and CD8, after which CD4+ and CD8+ T cells were sorted on a FACSAria.

The library was prepared using the immunoSEQ multiplex PCR assay. For TCR sequencing, RNA was extracted from every sample and reverse transcribed into cDNA to serve as template. First-strand cDNA was synthesized with SuperScript III using a 2:1 mix of oligo-dT and random hexamers. Amplification bias was assessed with a synthetic immune receptor repertoire, and residual bias was removed computationally. The study's processing was this. Raw reads were preprocessed to remove errors, and CDR3 was defined by IMGT conventions from the conserved cysteine to phenylalanine. Clonality was computed by normalizing Shannon entropy by log2 of the number of productive unique TCRs and subtracting the result from 1. Scalp TCRbeta sequences were cross-referenced with sorted blood CD4 and CD8 repertoires so that the CD4 or CD8 identity of scalp clones could be inferred. Not all clones reach the TCRdb copy of this immuneACCESS table, which keeps in-frame sequences only. Checked studies attribute under half of the gap to unresolved V genes and leave the rest unexplained. That table is the source of V, J and clone size, and D and trimming were worked out from the DNA. The sample table holds 95,000 to 150,000 clones, of which 61% were seen once. The ten largest clonotypes hold 5% to 7% of the sample.

The chain is made from TRBV5-1 and TRBJ1-1; too little of a D gene remains to name it. This receptor was taken from a human donor with alopecia areata. The sample here was CD4+ T cells sorted from blood, taken at week 4, from a patient treated with tofacitinib. The CDR3 in this case is CASSVDVNTEAFF. The bases are TGCGCCAGCAGTGTGGATGTGAACACTGAAGCTTTCTTT.